What follows are 21 T cell receptor beta chains derived from one specimen sequenced in a study of early T cells in non-severe SARS-CoV-2 infection. TCRdb re-derived calls from the 5' RACE reads in MiXCR, one entry per CDR3 protein. The repertoire holds under 60,000 distinct CDR3 sequences, with around 9.3% as singletons. Sequencing used whole blood, obtained at baseline. These TCRs come from an adult who was a healthcare worker with PCR-confirmed SARS-CoV-2 infection or an uninfected control (not recorded which).

There are a few counts of this clonotype. The CDR3 DNA reads TGCGCCAGCAGCTTCGGAGGGGGCGGAGAGAACACTGAAGCTTTCTTT. As protein: CASSFGGGGENTEAFF. This chain links TRBV5-1 with TRBJ1-1; 7 nucleotides align to TRBD1. J was trimmed by 1 base and V by 2 bases; bases with no gene match: 8. This CDR3 comprises 16 residues. CDR1 and CDR2 from the germline V gene are SGHRS and YFSETQ.

The V and J genes are TRBV29-1 and TRBJ2-3, with 8 bases matching TRBD2. The CDR3 runs 12 residues. Trimming removed 6 bases from V and 5 bases from J; junction bases left unmatched: 4. Germline CDR1 and CDR2: SQVTM and ANQGSEA. CDR3 nucleotides: TGCAGCGTCCCCCGGGGGGGAGATACGCAGTATTTT. Residues: CSVPRGGDTQYF.

This clonotype has more than one count but fewer than ten. The chain has TRBV29-1 and TRBJ2-7, with 7 bases matching TRBD1. In germline, CDR1 is SQVTM, CDR2 ANQGSEA. The CDR3 loop spans 15 amino acids. With V trimmed by 0 bases and J by 1 base, 6 bases remained unmatched. CDR3 nucleotides: TGCAGCGTTGAAGATCCCGACAGGGCATCCTACGAGCAGTACTTC. This encodes CSVEDPDRASYEQYF.

This clonotype was found a few times. An end of the junction does not agree with germline; a read error may underlie this. This rearrangement joins TRBV5-5 to TRBJ2-1, with a weak D call TRBD2 (5 bases). The CDR3 is 13 residues long. Germline values: CDR1 SGHKS, CDR2 YYEKEE (reference sequence). For the CDR3, the DNA is TGTGCCGGCAGCTTGCGCGGGTACGATGAGCAGTTCTTC. Its protein product is CAGSLRGYDEQFF. Together with reference TRBV5-5 and TRBJ2-1, the CDR3 gives the full variable domain: DAGVTQSPTHLIKTRGQQVTLRCSPISGHKSVSWYQQVLGQGPQFIFQYYEKEERGRGNFPDRFSARQFPNYSSELNVNALLLGDSALYLCAGSLRGYDEQFFGPGTRLTVL.

The DNA for the CDR3 is TGTGCCAGCAGTTACTCGGGGTCTCCTGGATGGGAGCAGTACTTC. Its protein is CASSYSGSPGWEQYF. V is TRBV6-5 and J is TRBJ2-7, with D hard to call. CDR1 MNHEY and CDR2 SVGAGI come from the germline V gene. The CDR3 loop spans 15 amino acids. V lost 0 bases and J lost 7, with 16 bases in between.

In this sample, this clonotype turned up a few times. This sequence joins TRBV29-1 and TRBJ1-1, with no clear D. In germline, CDR1 is SQVTM, CDR2 ANQGSEA. V lost 5 bases and J 11 bases, leaving 21 bases between the germline ends. The CDR3 runs 13 residues. CDR3 in DNA: TGCAGCGTTTTAACTCCCGGGCTCAAGTTGGCTTTCTTT. It yields the protein CSVLTPGLKLAFF. Full variable domain (missing parts from reference TRBV29-1 and TRBJ1-1): SAVISQKPSRDICQRGTSLTIQCQVDSQVTMMFWYRQQPGQSLTLIATANQGSEATYESGFVIDKFPISRPNLTFSTLTVSNMSPEDSSIYLCSVLTPGLKLAFFGQGTRLTVV.

A few counts support this clonotype. The genes are TRBV11-2 and TRBJ1-1; no clear D. Trimming stripped 5 bases from V and 12 bases from J, with 19 bases between. CDR3 length equals 13 residues. Germline assignment: CDR1 SGHAT and CDR2 FQNNGV. CDR3 region: CASSPLLSGETFF. CDR3 DNA sequence: TGTGCCAGCAGCCCCTTGTTAAGCGGGGAGACTTTCTTT. Complete variable domain (other parts from reference TRBV11-2 and TRBJ1-1): EAGVAQSPRYKIIEKRQSVAFWCNPISGHATLYWYQQILGQGPKLLIQFQNNGVVDDSQLPKDRFSAERLKGVDSTLKIQPAKLEDSAVYLCASSPLLSGETFFGQGTRLTVV.

This clonotype is a singleton in its sample. The chain uses TRBV6-2 or TRBV6-3 and TRBJ2-7; TRBD1 matches 7 bases. The CDR3 contains 14 residues. J lost 0 bases, V lost 4 bases, and 3 bases had no gene match. Per the germline V gene, CDR1 is MNHEY and CDR2 is SVGEGT. This CDR3 reads CASSLTGNSYEQYF. The CDR3 coding sequence is TGTGCCAGCAGTTTGACAGGGAACTCCTACGAGCAGTACTTC.

A few counts support this clonotype. The chain carries TRBV6-5 and TRBJ2-3; the D gene is possibly TRBD1 (5 bases). Germline V CDR1 and CDR2: MNHEY, SVGAGI. This CDR3 comprises 15 residues. Trimming shortened V by 6 bases and J by 3 bases, and 16 bases separated the two germline ends. In DNA form, the CDR3 reads TGTGCCAGCAGCCCTCTAGGGGCAGGGACAGATACGCAGTATTTT. Amino acid sequence: CASSPLGAGTDTQYF.

This clonotype appeared many times. The rearrangement uses TRBV7-2 and TRBJ1-5; the match to TRBD1 covers 8 bases. CDR1 is SGHTA and CDR2 is FQGNSA in the germline V gene. Trimming took 0 bases from V and 1 from J; bases not matched to a gene: 11. The CDR3 sequence is 19 residues long. The CDR3 loop is CASSLAWDYQGASNQPQHF. The CDR3 nucleotides are TGTGCCAGCAGCTTAGCGTGGGATTATCAGGGGGCGAGCAATCAGCCCCAGCATTTT.

This clonotype was recorded once. V usage is TRBV25-1 and J usage is TRBJ2-1; TRBD2 might be the D (6 bases). Germline V lookup: CDR1 MGHDK, CDR2 SYGVNS. Trimming pared 10 bases from V and 10 bases from J, leaving 17 bases between. This CDR3 is 12 amino acids long. This chain's CDR3 is CATPGLACEQFF. The CDR3 bases are TGTGCCACCCCTGGGCTAGCGTGCGAGCAGTTCTTC. The variable domain in full, with the rest retrieved from reference TRBV25-1 and TRBJ2-1, is EADIYQTPRYLVIGTGKKITLECSQTMGHDKMYWYQQDPGMELHLIHYSYGVNSTEKGDLSSESTVSRIRTEHFPLTLESARPSHTSQYLCATPGLACEQFFGPGTRLTVL.

This clonotype was recorded at least ten times. The rearrangement joins TRBV27 to TRBJ1-1; perhaps TRBD1 as D (5 bases). V lost 8 bases to trimming and J lost 0 bases, with 16 bases between them. Germline values: CDR1 MNHEY, CDR2 SMNVEV (reference sequence). This CDR3 has 15 amino acids. The CDR3 protein is CASGWDGSMNTEAFF. For the CDR3, the DNA is TGTGCCAGCGGCTGGGACGGATCCATGAACACTGAAGCTTTCTTT.

The chain uses TRBV6-1 and TRBJ2-3; D remains ambiguous. The V gene lost 2 bases and the J gene lost 5 bases, with 5 bases spanning the gap. The CDR3 runs to 12 residues. The germline CDR1 and CDR2 sequences are MNHNS and SASEGT. In nucleotides, the CDR3 is TGTGCCAGCAGTGAATACGTAGATACGCAGTATTTT. It translates to CASSEYVDTQYF.

This clonotype came up a few times. This rearrangement joins TRBV7-9 to TRBJ1-5; no firm D call. The V and J ends lost 1 base and 9 bases respectively, with 7 bases between them. The V gene's germline CDR1 is SEHNR and CDR2 FQNEAQ (reference sequence). The CDR3 is 12 amino acids. The CDR3 loop reads CASSLGSGPQHF. The CDR3 DNA follows: TGTGCCAGCAGCTTAGGTTCGGGGCCCCAGCATTTT.

The chain combines TRBV7-8 with TRBJ2-1, with 7 nucleotides matching TRBD2. The CDR3 is 14 amino acids. Unmatched junction bases numbered 7, after V lost 5 bases and J lost 6 bases. Germline V CDR1 and CDR2: SGHVS, FQNEAQ. The CDR3 reads CASSAGDPANEQFF. CDR3 sequence (DNA): TGTGCCAGCAGCGCGGGGGACCCGGCCAATGAGCAGTTCTTC. The variable domain in full, completed from reference TRBV7-8 and TRBJ2-1, reads GAGVSQSPRYKVAKRGQDVALRCDPISGHVSLFWYQQALGQGPEFLTYFQNEAQLDKSGLPSDRFFAERPEGSVSTLKIQRTQQEDSAVYLCASSAGDPANEQFFGPGTRLTVL.

The V gene is TRBV2, the J gene TRBJ2-2, with D uncertain. CDR1 is SNHLY and CDR2 is FYNNEI in the germline V gene. V gave up 2 bases and J gave up 3 bases, with 7 bases separating them. There are 14 residues in the CDR3. The DNA for the CDR3 is TGTGCCAGCAGTGAACAGGTTTACACCGGGGAGCTGTTTTTT. This encodes CASSEQVYTGELFF.

This clonotype turned up a few times. The rearrangement uses TRBV6-2 or TRBV6-3 and TRBJ1-2; D might be TRBD1 (6 bases). The length of the CDR3 is 14 residues. The ends were cut back, 2 bases at V and 2 bases at J, with 9 bases in the middle. CDR1 MNHEY and CDR2 SVGEGT come from the germline V gene. The CDR3 here is CASSYPGQNYGYTF. Here the CDR3 DNA reads TGTGCCAGCAGTTACCCAGGACAGAACTATGGCTACACCTTC.

The CDR3 region is CASSAWTDYSNQPQHF. CDR3 bases: TGTGCCAGCAGCGCCTGGACGGACTATAGCAATCAGCCCCAGCATTTT. This sequence joins TRBV5-5 and TRBJ1-5, with D unresolved. Trimming cost V 4 bases and J 0 bases, with 14 bases left between them. The CDR3 is 16 amino acids. Germline assignment: CDR1 SGHKS and CDR2 YYEKEE (reference sequence). Full variable domain (outside the CDR3, taken from reference TRBV5-5 and TRBJ1-5): DAGVTQSPTHLIKTRGQQVTLRCSPISGHKSVSWYQQVLGQGPQFIFQYYEKEERGRGNFPDRFSARQFPNYSSELNVNALLLGDSALYLCASSAWTDYSNQPQHFGDGTRLSIL.

This clonotype occurred a few times. The chain uses TRBV13 and TRBJ2-7; 7 bases match TRBD1. Germline V gene lookup returns CDR1 PRHDT and CDR2 FYEKMQ (reference sequence). Trimming removed 0 bases from V and 4 bases from J; junction bases left unmatched: 6. This CDR3 has 15 residues. DNA of the CDR3: TGTGCCAGCAGCTTAGGAGGGGGCCCGGGATACGAGCAGTACTTC. This translates into CASSLGGGPGYEQYF.

This clonotype was seen many times. This chain uses TRBV11-3 with TRBJ2-1; 7 nucleotides align to TRBD2. The CDR3 has 15 residues. V shed 6 bases, J shed 3 bases, and the junction held 8 bases outside the gene matches. Germline CDR1 reads SGHNT; CDR2 reads YENEEA. CDR3 DNA: TGTGCCAGCAGTTTTAGACCGGGAGGCTACAATGAGCAGTTCTTC. Translated, it gives CASSFRPGGYNEQFF.

CDR3 residues: CASSGATGTVNYGYTF. The CDR3, as DNA: TGTGCCAGCAGTGGAGCTACCGGGACAGTTAACTATGGCTACACCTTC. V usage is TRBV6-1 and J usage is TRBJ1-2, with 7 bases identical to TRBD1. The V segment lost 4 bases and the J segment 1 base; nucleotides outside the gene matches: 9. CDR3 length: 16 residues. CDR1 and CDR2 from the germline V gene are MNHNS and SASEGT.